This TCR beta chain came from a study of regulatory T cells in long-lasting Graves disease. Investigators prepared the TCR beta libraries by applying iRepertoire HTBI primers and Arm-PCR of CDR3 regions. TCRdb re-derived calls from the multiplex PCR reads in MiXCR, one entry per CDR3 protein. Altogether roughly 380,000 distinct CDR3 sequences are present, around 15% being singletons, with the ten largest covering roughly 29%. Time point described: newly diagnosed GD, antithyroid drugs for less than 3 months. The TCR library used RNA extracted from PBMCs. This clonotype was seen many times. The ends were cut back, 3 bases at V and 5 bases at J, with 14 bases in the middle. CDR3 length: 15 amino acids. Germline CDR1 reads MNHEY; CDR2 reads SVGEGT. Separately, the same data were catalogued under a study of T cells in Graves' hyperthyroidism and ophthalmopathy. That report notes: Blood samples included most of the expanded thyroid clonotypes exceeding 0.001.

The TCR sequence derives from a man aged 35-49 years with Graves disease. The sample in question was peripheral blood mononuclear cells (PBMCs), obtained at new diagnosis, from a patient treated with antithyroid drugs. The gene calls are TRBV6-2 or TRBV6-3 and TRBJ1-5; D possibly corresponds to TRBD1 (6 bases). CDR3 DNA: TGTGCCAGCAGTTATACAGGGACGGGCGATCAGCCCCAGCATTTT. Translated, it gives CASSYTGTGDQPQHF.